The 31 T cell receptor beta chains below were found in one sample sequenced in a study of cytomegalovirus exposure and HLA in healthy donors (dated by TCRdb to about 2017). The method behind the library was the immunoSEQ multiplex PCR assay. A mixture of 60 forward primers for TCR Vbeta segments and 13 reverse primers for TCR Jbeta segments was used in the multiplex PCR. This immuneACCESS table, as held by TCRdb, lists in-frame sequences with V and J called but not all clones. Of the missing ones, under half trace to an unresolved V gene in checked studies; the others have no known cause. The sample table records around 170,000 clones; around 73% of these occur just once. The ten most abundant clones make up over 1.1% of the sample. The sample was PBMCs. The source of these receptors is a male donor in good health and CMV-seronegative.

Remarks on this clone: This sample also contains other DNA sequences that code for the same CDR3. V is TRBV28 and J is TRBJ1-1; D remains ambiguous. V lost 5 bases to trimming and J lost 1 base, with 11 bases between them. The germline CDR1 and CDR2 sequences are MDHEN and SYDVKM. The CDR3 is made up of 14 amino acids. This CDR3 is CASSPAGPNTEAFF. The CDR3 coding sequence is TGTGCCAGCAGTCCTGCTGGGCCGAACACTGAAGCTTTCTTT.

This clone was observed a few times. The genes are TRBV19 and TRBJ1-5; the D is unclear. This CDR3 contains 15 residues. The V gene's germline CDR1 is LNHDA and CDR2 SQIVND (reference sequence). With 5 bases removed from V and 0 bases from J, the gap between germline ends came to 11 bases. CDR3 sequence (DNA): TGTGCCAGTAGTTTTGACAAGAATAGCAATCAGCCCCAGCATTTT. It yields the protein CASSFDKNSNQPQHF.

The chain is built from TRBV7-3 and TRBJ2-1; 10 nucleotides agree with TRBD2. Trimming took 5 bases from V and 4 from J; bases not matched to a gene: 2. The CDR3 totals 14 residues. The germline V gene encodes CDR1 SGHTA and CDR2 FQGTGA. The CDR3: CASSLAGEYNEQFF. CDR3 coding DNA: TGTGCCAGCAGCCTAGCGGGAGAATACAATGAGCAGTTCTTC.

The chain employs TRBV5-4 and TRBJ2-7; D is perhaps TRBD2 (5 bases). V shed 2 bases and J shed 6 bases, with 9 bases lying between them. Germline V gene sequence: CDR1 SGHNT, CDR2 YYREEE (reference sequence). This CDR3 is 12 amino acids long. CDR3 sequence (DNA): TGTGCCAGCAGCTTAGGAGGTGGCGAGCAGTACTTC. Translating gives CASSLGGGEQYF. The full variable domain, completed using reference TRBV5-4 and TRBJ2-7, is ETGVTQSPTHLIKTRGQQVTLRCSSQSGHNTVSWYQQALGQGPQFIFQYYREEENGRGNFPPRFSGLQFPNYSSELNVNALELDDSALYLCASSLGGGEQYFGPGTRLTVT.

This chain joins TRBV7-2 and TRBJ1-2; the match to TRBD1 covers 7 bases. CDR1 is SGHTA and CDR2 is FQGNSA in the germline V gene. J was trimmed by 4 bases and V by 5 bases; bases with no gene match: 7. The CDR3 has 14 amino acids. CDR3 coding DNA: TGTGCCAGCAGCCCAGCACAGGGGACCTATGGCTACACCTTC. Protein: CASSPAQGTYGYTF.

This chain joins TRBV27 and TRBJ1-1; D remains ambiguous. Trimming removed 7 bases at V and 1 base at J, with 10 bases between. Germline V gene sequence: CDR1 MNHEY, CDR2 SMNVEV (reference sequence). CDR3 length: 13 amino acids. Here the CDR3 DNA reads TGTGCCAGCATCCCCGGTGGGAACACTGAAGCTTTCTTT. Its protein product is CASIPGGNTEAFF.

In the case of this clone: Other DNA sequences in the same sample also yield this CDR3. The J gene is TRBJ2-7, the V gene TRBV5-4; TRBD2 aligns across 8 bases. CDR3 length: 14 amino acids. V shed 3 bases and J 7 bases; nucleotides not matched to a gene: 9. Looked up from germline, CDR1 is SGHNT and CDR2 is YYREEE (reference sequence). CDR3: CASSSGGGGYEQYF. CDR3 DNA sequence: TGTGCCAGCAGCTCGGGGGGGGGAGGTTATGAGCAGTACTTC.

V is TRBV2 and J is TRBJ1-4; 8 bases fit TRBD1. V dropped 3 bases and J dropped 8; count of bases not matched to a gene: 5. This CDR3 region has 14 residues. Per the germline V gene, CDR1 is SNHLY and CDR2 is FYNNEI. CDR3 nucleotides: TGTGCCAGCAGTGACTTACAGGGGGAAGAAAAACTGTTTTTT. Translated, it gives CASSDLQGEEKLFF.

This chain uses TRBV5-1 with TRBJ2-7; 8 bases are a match to TRBD1. V lost 1 base, J lost 6 bases, and 3 bases stayed unmatched. Germline CDR1 reads SGHRS; CDR2 reads YFSETQ. This CDR3 has 13 residues. CDR3 bases: TGCGCCAGCAGCTTGACAGGGGGTGGCGAGCAGTACTTC. As protein: CASSLTGGGEQYF.

The rearrangement uses TRBV11-3 and TRBJ1-5, with 8 bases that match TRBD1. V gave up 5 bases and J gave up 3 bases; unmatched junction bases: 3. The CDR3 runs to 14 residues. The germline CDR1 and CDR2 sequences are SGHNT and YENEEA. The CDR3 reads CASSRDRFNQPQHF. For the CDR3, the DNA is TGTGCCAGCAGCCGGGACAGGTTCAATCAGCCCCAGCATTTT.

The rearrangement joins TRBV7-8 to TRBJ1-1; tentatively, D is TRBD1 (6 bases). CDR1 and CDR2 (germline): SGHVS, FQNEAQ. The V and J ends lost 5 bases and 1 base respectively, with 17 bases between them. The CDR3 is made up of 16 amino acids. The DNA of the CDR3 is TGTGCCAGCAGCCCACTCGGGGGGCTTACGAACACTGAAGCTTTCTTT. Amino acid sequence: CASSPLGGLTNTEAFF.

The chain has TRBV14 and TRBJ2-7; D not certain. The CDR3 spans 13 residues. V was clipped by 4 bases and J by 2 bases, with 9 bases between them. Germline V gene sequence: CDR1 SGHDN, CDR2 FVKESK. The CDR3 coding sequence is TGTGCCAGCAGCCCCCTTGTTGCCTACGAGCAGTACTTC. It specifies CASSPLVAYEQYF.

The genes are TRBV30 and TRBJ1-4; 7 bases align to TRBD1. The V gene end was trimmed by 5 bases and the J gene end by 8 bases; junction bases not matched to a gene: 8. The CDR3 totals 13 residues. The germline V gene has CDR1 GTSNPN and CDR2 SVGIG (reference sequence). The CDR3 nucleotides are TGTGCCTGGGGAAGACAGGGAGGCGAAAAACTGTTTTTT. This encodes CAWGRQGGEKLFF.

The rearrangement joins TRBV6-5 to TRBJ2-1; unclear D gene. Germline assignment: CDR1 MNHEY and CDR2 SVGAGI. Trimming cost V 6 bases and J 0 bases, with 9 bases left between them. The CDR3 runs to 14 residues. The CDR3 loop reads CASRLSSSYNEQFF. The CDR3 coding sequence is TGTGCCAGCAGGCTTAGTAGCTCCTACAATGAGCAGTTCTTC.

This clone was observed a handful of times. The gene calls are TRBV7-9 and TRBJ1-5; no clear D gene. This CDR3 has 16 amino acids. From germline, CDR1 is SEHNR and CDR2 FQNEAQ (reference sequence). V gave up 0 bases and J gave up 2 bases, with 11 bases separating them. CDR3 nucleotides: TGTGCCAGCAGCTTAGCGATCGGGTTCGGCAATCAGCCCCAGCATTTT. Translated, it gives CASSLAIGFGNQPQHF. Using reference TRBV7-9 and TRBJ1-5 for the parts outside the CDR3, the full variable domain is DTGVSQNPRHKITKRGQNVTFRCDPISEHNRLYWYRQTLGQGPEFLTYFQNEAQLEKSRLLSDRFSAERPKGSFSTLEIQRTEQGDSAMYLCASSLAIGFGNQPQHFGDGTRLSIL.

This clone was detected only once. The chain has TRBV5-4 and TRBJ2-2, with a possible D match to TRBD2 (5 bases). V shed 4 bases and J shed 4 bases, with 8 bases lying between them. The CDR3 consists of 13 residues. The germline V gene has CDR1 SGHNT and CDR2 YYREEE (reference sequence). In DNA form, the CDR3 reads TGTGCCAGCAGCACCCGGGGCACCGGGGAGCTGTTTTTT. It yields the protein CASSTRGTGELFF.

Here the CDR3 DNA reads TGTGCCAGCAGCAGAGGGACAGGAAATTCACCCCTCCACTTT. The encoded protein is CASSRGTGNSPLHF. V is TRBV7-3 and J is TRBJ1-6; 8 bases line up with TRBD1. The V gene's germline CDR1 is SGHTA and CDR2 FQGTGA. The CDR3 covers 14 residues. The J segment lost 7 bases and the V segment lost 5 bases, leaving 4 bases of the junction unmatched.

The chain links TRBV4-1 to TRBJ1-1, with D uncertain. The CDR3 loop spans 14 amino acids. V was pared by 0 bases and J by 5 bases, with 10 bases between. Germline assignment: CDR1 MGHRA and CDR2 YSYEKL. The CDR3 sequence is CASSQDSAGTEAFF. The CDR3 nucleotides read TGCGCCAGCAGCCAAGATTCGGCGGGAACTGAAGCTTTCTTT.

This clone was counted only a few times. The chain carries TRBV30 and TRBJ1-5; D is unresolved. Germline assignment: CDR1 GTSNPN and CDR2 SVGIG (reference sequence). Trimming left V 1 base short and J 6 bases short, with 10 bases between. The length of the CDR3 is 13 residues. The CDR3 here is CAWSAGVGQPQHF. The CDR3 region has the DNA TGTGCCTGGAGTGCTGGAGTTGGTCAGCCCCAGCATTTT.

V is TRBV30 and J is TRBJ2-5, with TRBD1 matching 9 bases. In germline, CDR1 is GTSNPN, CDR2 SVGIG (reference sequence). The V gene end was trimmed by 0 bases and the J gene end by 4 bases; junction bases not matched to a gene: 6. The CDR3 has 15 amino acids. The CDR3 reads CAWSVGTGFPETQYF. CDR3 DNA: TGTGCCTGGAGTGTAGGGACAGGGTTTCCAGAGACCCAGTACTTC.

The table lists this clone with a few counts. The chain links TRBV2 to TRBJ1-2; D might be TRBD1 (5 bases). The CDR3 contains 14 residues. Germline CDR1 and CDR2: SNHLY and FYNNEI. The V end was cut by 7 bases, the J end by 8 bases, with 20 bases between. The CDR3 loop reads CASTENRGREGYTF. The CDR3 DNA is TGTGCCAGCACCGAAAATCGGGGGAGGGAAGGCTACACCTTC.

In this sample, this clone turned up a few times. The chain recombines TRBV19 with TRBJ1-5; 10 nucleotides match TRBD1. With V trimmed by 4 bases and J by 4 bases, 1 base remained unmatched. The CDR3 covers 14 residues. CDR1 LNHDA and CDR2 SQIVND come from the germline V gene (reference sequence). The CDR3 sequence is CASSRGQGNQPQHF. The CDR3 coding sequence is TGTGCCAGTAGTAGGGGACAGGGGAATCAGCCCCAGCATTTT.

This clone was detected once. The chain is built from TRBV5-6 and TRBJ2-2; TRBD1 agrees at 12 bases. Losses at the gene ends were 1 base for V and 2 bases for J; bases not matched to a gene: 6. The CDR3 has 18 residues. The germline V gene encodes CDR1 SGHDT and CDR2 YYEEEE. CDR3 protein: CASSLIRDRGLNTGELFF. DNA for the CDR3: TGTGCCAGCAGCTTGATCCGGGACAGGGGGCTTAACACCGGGGAGCTGTTTTTT.

The CDR3 is CASRPGQGHNEQFF. The CDR3 region has the DNA TGTGCCAGCAGGCCGGGACAGGGCCACAATGAGCAGTTCTTC. The chain is built from TRBV27 and TRBJ2-1; TRBD1 aligns across 9 bases. CDR3 size: 14 residues. The germline V gene has CDR1 MNHEY and CDR2 SMNVEV (reference sequence). V lost 6 bases, J lost 5 bases, and 5 bases stayed unmatched.

This chain uses TRBV11-3 with TRBJ2-3, with 14 bases matching TRBD2. After removal of 5 bases from V and 9 bases from J, the junction contained 4 bases not matched to a gene. The CDR3 runs 14 residues. Germline CDR1 SGHNT, CDR2 YENEEA. The CDR3 here is CASSTGLAGGTQYF. DNA of the CDR3: TGTGCCAGCAGCACCGGACTAGCGGGAGGAACGCAGTATTTT. Combining the CDR3 with reference TRBV11-3 and TRBJ2-3 gives the whole variable domain EAGVVQSPRYKIIEKKQPVAFWCNPISGHNTLYWYLQNLGQGPELLIRYENEEAVDDSQLPKDRFSAERLKGVDSTLKIQPAELGDSAVYLCASSTGLAGGTQYFGPGTRLTVL.

The chain combines TRBV11-1 with TRBJ2-1; 10 bases are a match to TRBD2. Trimming removed 4 bases from V and 3 bases from J; junction bases left unmatched: 3. The CDR3 spans 15 residues. Germline lookup yields CDR1 SGHAT and CDR2 FQDESV (reference sequence). The CDR3: CASSWGLANYNEQFF. For the CDR3, the DNA is TGTGCCAGCAGCTGGGGACTAGCGAACTACAATGAGCAGTTCTTC.

The table lists this clone with a few counts. V is TRBV10-2 and J is TRBJ2-7; D is possibly TRBD1 (6 bases). V lost 3 bases to trimming and J lost 0 bases, with 12 bases between them. CDR3 size: 15 residues. CDR1 and CDR2 from the germline V gene are WSHSY and SAAADI. The DNA of the CDR3 is TGCGCCAGCAGTGACCAGGGGAAGGCCTCCTACGAGCAGTACTTC. This translates into CASSDQGKASYEQYF.

The chain uses TRBV4-2 and TRBJ2-3; possible D gene TRBD2, 6 bases. The CDR3 loop spans 15 amino acids. From germline, CDR1 is LGHNA and CDR2 YNFKEQ. V was cut by 5 bases and J by 0 bases, with 12 bases left in between. DNA for the CDR3: TGTGCCAGCAGCGCTAGCGAGTCTAGCACAGATACGCAGTATTTT. Its protein is CASSASESSTDTQYF.

This clone was observed once. The V gene is TRBV11-3, the J gene TRBJ2-3; a weak D match, TRBD2 (5 bases). This CDR3 contains 14 residues. CDR1 and CDR2 from the germline V gene are SGHNT and YENEEA. The V end lost 4 bases, the J end lost 5 bases, and 13 bases lay between the germline ends. The CDR3 spells CASSSNGNLDTQYF. CDR3 DNA: TGTGCCAGCAGCTCGAACGGGAACTTAGATACGCAGTATTTT.

The table lists this clone with a few counts. V gene TRBV9 combines with J gene TRBJ2-5; 12 bases line up with TRBD2. In germline, CDR1 is SGDLS, CDR2 YYNGEE. The junction had 5 bases not matched to a gene; V was cut back by 3 bases and J by 2 bases. The CDR3 extends over 16 amino acids. The CDR3 reads CASSAGTSGPQETQYF. The CDR3 nucleotides are TGTGCCAGCAGCGCCGGGACTAGCGGGCCTCAAGAGACCCAGTACTTC.

The chain combines TRBV7-2 with TRBJ2-1; the D gene is possibly TRBD2 (6 bases). The V gene lost 2 bases and the J gene lost 2 bases, with 16 bases spanning the gap. Germline assignment: CDR1 SGHTA and CDR2 FQGNSA. The CDR3 has 17 residues. The CDR3 is CASSLIVGGTPYNEQFF. The CDR3 DNA reads as TGTGCCAGCAGCTTAATCGTCGGCGGGACGCCCTACAATGAGCAGTTCTTC.